A selection of T cell receptor beta chains follows, all from one sample in a study of T cells in Graves' hyperthyroidism and ophthalmopathy. TCRdb itself ran the multiplex PCR reads through MiXCR, one entry per CDR3 protein. The table lists 300,000 to 350,000 distinct CDR3 sequences, approximately 18% of them singletons, with around a sixth in the top ten. The sequenced sample was blood. The receptors come from a woman aged 40 to 50 with Graves' ophthalmopathy. The CDR3 runs from the conserved cysteine through the conserved F or W. D genes are given only for firm matches. Some rows have no size entry. The others give once, few or many, or a class for an expanded clone.

J gene | clone size | V gene | D gene | CDR3 protein | CDR3 DNA
TRBJ1-2 | many | TRBV5-6 | NA | CASSFLVLNYGYTF | TGTGCCAGCAGCTTCCTGGTATTAAACTATGGCTACACCTTC
TRBJ2-7 | NA | TRBV27 | TRBD1 | CASSPDPWTGSYEQYF | TGTGCCAGCAGTCCGGACCCCTGGACAGGGTCCTACGAGCAGTACTTC
TRBJ2-5 | many | TRBV12-3/TRBV12-4 | NA | CASSPRGTGSETQYF | TGTGCCAGCAGTCCTAGAGGTACAGGGTCGGAGACCCAGTACTTC
TRBJ2-7 | many | TRBV2 | NA | CASSTHGGGEQYF | TGTGCCAGCAGTACCCACGGGGGTGGCGAGCAGTACTTC
TRBJ2-3 | many | TRBV11-1 | NA | CASSLAGDPSTDTQYF | TGTGCCAGCAGCTTAGCGGGAGACCCTAGCACAGATACGCAGTATTTT
TRBJ2-5 | NA | TRBV29-1 | TRBD1 | CSAGTGETQYF | TGCAGCGCGGGGACAGGAGAGACCCAGTACTTC
TRBJ2-7 | many | TRBV5-6 | TRBD1 | CASTRQGQNYEQYF | TGTGCCAGCACCCGACAGGGGCAAAACTACGAGCAGTACTTC
TRBJ1-3 | many | TRBV28 | NA | CASTGASGNTIYF | TGTGCCAGCACAGGGGCCTCTGGAAACACCATATATTTT
TRBJ1-1 | many | TRBV3-1 | NA | CASSARPQGNTEAFF | TGTGCCAGCAGCGCGCGTCCCCAGGGGAACACTGAAGCTTTCTTT
TRBJ2-7 | NA | TRBV15 | TRBD1 | CATSRALDRAYEQYF | TGTGCCACCAGCAGAGCGTTGGACAGGGCATACGAGCAGTACTTC
TRBJ2-7 | many | TRBV20-1 | TRBD2 | CSARGGESGLYEQYF | TGCAGTGCTAGGGGAGGGGAAAGCGGGCTTTACGAGCAGTACTTC
TRBJ1-3 | NA | TRBV28 | NA | CASSPPRSPGNTIYF | TGTGCCAGCAGCCCGCCGCGCAGCCCCGGAAACACCATATATTTT
TRBJ2-7 | NA | TRBV6-2/TRBV6-3 | NA | CASTSVLAFHEQYF | TGTGCCAGCACCTCCGTTTTAGCGTTCCACGAGCAGTACTTC
TRBJ1-5 | many | TRBV6-1 | NA | CASSGGTSGFQPQHF | TGTGCCAGCAGTGGGGGGACATCGGGGTTTCAGCCCCAGCATTTT
TRBJ1-6 | many | TRBV2 | TRBD1 | CASSSDRGNSPLHF | TGTGCCAGCAGTTCAGACAGGGGCAATTCACCCCTCCACTTT
TRBJ2-7 | many | TRBV27 | NA | CASSDTGSDEQYF | TGTGCCAGCAGCGATACAGGGTCGGACGAGCAGTACTTC
TRBJ1-3 | many | TRBV6-5 | NA | CASSYSGRPNSGNTIYF | TGTGCCAGCAGTTACTCTGGTCGGCCCAACTCTGGAAACACCATATATTTT
TRBJ1-5 | few | TRBV3-1 | NA | CASSPRREGQPQHF | TGTGCCAGCAGCCCCAGAAGGGAGGGTCAGCCCCAGCATTTT
TRBJ2-2 | many | TRBV20-1 | NA | CSARFGFTGELFF | TGCAGTGCTAGGTTTGGTTTTACCGGGGAGCTGTTTTTT
TRBJ1-1 | NA | TRBV6-1 | TRBD1 | CASIDRGLVSEAFF | TGTGCCAGCATTGACAGGGGGCTTGTCTCTGAAGCTTTCTTT
TRBJ1-1 | many | TRBV29-1 | TRBD1 | CSDRTGGWKAEAFF | TGCAGCGACCGGACAGGGGGCTGGAAAGCTGAAGCTTTCTTT
TRBJ2-2 | NA | TRBV5-6 | TRBD2 | CASSDSTSGSVPTGELFF | TGTGCCAGCAGCGACTCGACTAGCGGGAGTGTCCCCACCGGGGAGCTGTTTTTT
TRBJ1-2 | many | TRBV19 | NA | CASSSFSGRSVNGYTF | TGTGCCAGTAGCTCCTTCTCGGGGAGGAGTGTGAATGGCTACACCTTC
TRBJ1-2 | NA | TRBV12-3/TRBV12-4 | TRBD1 | CASSRGQGINYGYTF | TGTGCCAGCAGTCGCGGACAGGGTATAAACTATGGCTACACCTTC
TRBJ2-7 | many | TRBV11-2 | NA | CASRTVVAYEQYF | TGTGCCAGCAGAACTGTTGTAGCCTACGAGCAGTACTTC
TRBJ2-7 | medium-sized | TRBV7-2 | NA | CASSGPTYEQYF | TGTGCCAGCAGTGGGCCCACATACGAGCAGTACTTC
TRBJ2-2 | many | TRBV2 | NA | CASSGRASANTGELFF | TGTGCCAGCAGTGGGAGAGCATCCGCGAACACCGGGGAGCTGTTTTTT
TRBJ2-7 | many | TRBV28 | NA | CASILRGSCEQYF | TGTGCCAGCATCCTAAGGGGTTCCTGCGAGCAGTACTTC
TRBJ1-1 | NA | TRBV6-4 | NA | CASSDREGAPMNTEAFF | TGTGCCAGCAGTGACAGGGAGGGAGCTCCCATGAACACTGAAGCTTTCTTT
TRBJ2-7 | many | TRBV20-1 | NA | CSAIDRPSEQYF | TGCAGTGCTATCGACAGACCTAGCGAGCAGTACTTC
TRBJ1-1 | few | TRBV10-1 | NA | CASSEVINTEAFF | TGCGCCAGCAGTGAAGTAATAAACACTGAAGCTTTCTTT
TRBJ2-7 | few | TRBV18 | TRBD1 | CASSPEGQGASYEQYF | TGTGCCAGCTCACCCGAGGGACAGGGGGCCTCCTACGAGCAGTACTTC
TRBJ2-7 | few | TRBV6-2/TRBV6-3 | NA | CASRTGNGPYEQYF | TGTGCCAGCAGAACGGGGAATGGGCCCTACGAGCAGTACTTC
TRBJ2-5 | few | TRBV7-9 | TRBD2 | CASSLDTGGKETQYF | TGTGCCAGCAGCTTAGATACGGGAGGGAAAGAGACCCAGTACTTC
TRBJ2-5 | many | TRBV18 | NA | CASSLGRQETQYF | TGTGCCAGCAGTCTCGGCAGGCAAGAGACCCAGTACTTC
TRBJ2-5 | many | TRBV12-3/TRBV12-4 | NA | CASSILTGQETQYF | TGTGCCAGCAGCATCCTGACAGGCCAAGAGACCCAGTACTTC
TRBJ2-2 | few | TRBV18 | NA | CASSPPGGTGELFF | TGTGCCAGCTCACCACCGGGGGGCACCGGGGAGCTGTTTTTT
TRBJ1-1 | NA | TRBV7-8 | NA | CASSLLGIAEAFF | TGTGCCAGCAGCTTATTGGGGATCGCTGAAGCTTTCTTT
TRBJ2-2 | NA | TRBV30 | TRBD2 | CAWSGLAGWLNGELFF | TGTGCCTGGAGTGGTCTAGCGGGTTGGTTGAACGGGGAGCTGTTTTTT
TRBJ2-7 | many | TRBV6-1 | NA | CASSEGGWQETPYEQYF | TGTGCCAGCAGTGAAGGTGGGTGGCAGGAAACTCCCTACGAGCAGTACTTC
TRBJ2-7 | many | TRBV20-1 | TRBD2 | CSAREASGFAYEQYF | TGCAGTGCTAGAGAGGCTAGCGGGTTCGCCTACGAGCAGTACTTC
TRBJ2-6 | many | TRBV28 | TRBD1 | CASSLYGTGGAGANVLTF | TGTGCCAGCAGTTTATACGGGACAGGGGGCGCTGGGGCCAACGTCCTGACTTTC
TRBJ1-2 | many | TRBV12-3/TRBV12-4 | NA | CATSPLGGANYGYTF | TGTGCCACCAGCCCACTGGGAGGAGCTAACTATGGCTACACCTTC
TRBJ2-7 | NA | TRBV20-1 | NA | CSASRDTSYEQYF | TGCAGTGCTAGTAGGGACACCTCCTACGAGCAGTACTTC
TRBJ2-7 | many | TRBV18 | NA | CASSRGPGLDYEQYF | TGTGCCAGCTCACGCGGTCCGGGACTCGATTACGAGCAGTACTTC
TRBJ1-2 | many | TRBV12-3/TRBV12-4 | NA | CASSSGLDGYTF | TGTGCCAGCAGTTCAGGGTTGGATGGCTACACCTTC
TRBJ1-1 | many | TRBV6-5 | TRBD1 | CASRWGGQGDSGAFF | TGTGCCAGCAGGTGGGGGGGACAGGGGGATTCTGGAGCTTTCTTT
TRBJ2-5 | many | TRBV28 | NA | CASSGGARAQETQYF | TGTGCCAGCAGTGGTGGAGCCAGGGCGCAAGAGACCCAGTACTTC
TRBJ1-2 | many | TRBV30 | NA | CAWSGPQDFYGYTF | TGTGCCTGGAGTGGGCCACAAGACTTCTATGGCTACACCTTC
TRBJ1-2 | many | TRBV2 | NA | CASSEEGEAGGYTF | TGTGCCAGCAGTGAAGAGGGGGAGGCAGGGGGCTACACCTTC
TRBJ2-2 | few | TRBV11-3 | NA | CASSRHWGGELFF | TGTGCCAGCAGCCGTCATTGGGGCGGGGAGCTGTTTTTT